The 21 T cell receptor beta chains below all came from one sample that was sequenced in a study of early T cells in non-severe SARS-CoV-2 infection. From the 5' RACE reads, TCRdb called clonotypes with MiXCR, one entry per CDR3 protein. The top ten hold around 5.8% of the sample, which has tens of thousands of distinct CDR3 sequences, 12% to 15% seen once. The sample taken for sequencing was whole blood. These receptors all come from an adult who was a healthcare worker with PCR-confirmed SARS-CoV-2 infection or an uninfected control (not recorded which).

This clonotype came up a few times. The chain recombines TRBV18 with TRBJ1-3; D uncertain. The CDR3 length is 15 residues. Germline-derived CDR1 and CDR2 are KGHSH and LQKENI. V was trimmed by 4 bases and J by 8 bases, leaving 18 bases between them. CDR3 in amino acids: CASSLSPESLHTIYF. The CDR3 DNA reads TGTGCCAGCTCACTATCACCGGAGTCCCTGCACACCATATATTTT.

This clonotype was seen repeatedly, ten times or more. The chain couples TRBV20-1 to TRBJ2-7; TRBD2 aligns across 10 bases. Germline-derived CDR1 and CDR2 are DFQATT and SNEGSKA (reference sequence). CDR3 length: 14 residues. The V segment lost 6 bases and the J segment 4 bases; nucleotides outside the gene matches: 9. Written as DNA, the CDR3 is TGCAGTGCCTTGGGGATTAGCGGGGGGTACGAGCAGTACTTC. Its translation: CSALGISGGYEQYF.

The CDR3 DNA is TGTGCCAGCAGGGTTAACTATGGCTACACCTTC. Its protein is CASRVNYGYTF. The genes are TRBV28 and TRBJ1-2; D call uncertain. Germline CDR1 MDHEN, CDR2 SYDVKM. V lost 6 bases and J lost 1, with 3 bases in between. CDR3 size: 11 residues.

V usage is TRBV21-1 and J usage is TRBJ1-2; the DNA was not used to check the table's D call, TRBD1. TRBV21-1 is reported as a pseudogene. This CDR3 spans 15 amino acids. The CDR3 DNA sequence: TGTGCCAGCACCCACAACCACGGGGTGGGGGAAGGCTACACCTTC. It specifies CASTHNHGVGEGYTF.

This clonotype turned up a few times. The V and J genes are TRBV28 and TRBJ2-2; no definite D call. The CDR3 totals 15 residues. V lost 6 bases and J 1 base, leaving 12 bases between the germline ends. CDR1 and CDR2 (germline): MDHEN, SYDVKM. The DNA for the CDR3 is TGTGCCAGCAGCTCTCTCAAGAGGAACACCGGGGAGCTGTTTTTT. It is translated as CASSSLKRNTGELFF.

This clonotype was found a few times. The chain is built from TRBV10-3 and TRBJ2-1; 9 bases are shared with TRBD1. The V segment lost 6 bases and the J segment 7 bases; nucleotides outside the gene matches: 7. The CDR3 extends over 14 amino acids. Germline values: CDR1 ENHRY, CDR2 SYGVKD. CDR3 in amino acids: CAISGQGIENEQFF. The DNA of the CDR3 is TGTGCCATCAGCGGACAGGGGATTGAGAATGAGCAGTTCTTC.

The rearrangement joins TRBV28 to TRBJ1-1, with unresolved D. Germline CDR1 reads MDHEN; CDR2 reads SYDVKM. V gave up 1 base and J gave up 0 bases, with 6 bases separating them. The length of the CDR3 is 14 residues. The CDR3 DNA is TGTGCCAGCAGTTTATTAGAGATGAACACTGAAGCTTTCTTT. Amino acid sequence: CASSLLEMNTEAFF.

The CDR3 DNA follows: TGTGCCAGCAGCCGAGGGACAGGGGGCTACCAGCCCCAGCATTTT. It codes for CASSRGTGGYQPQHF. The gene calls are TRBV6-2 or TRBV6-3 and TRBJ1-5; TRBD1 matches 12 bases. CDR1 and CDR2 (germline): MNHEY, SVGEGT. The trim removed 6 bases at V and 7 bases at J, leaving 7 bases unmatched. This CDR3 is 15 amino acids long.

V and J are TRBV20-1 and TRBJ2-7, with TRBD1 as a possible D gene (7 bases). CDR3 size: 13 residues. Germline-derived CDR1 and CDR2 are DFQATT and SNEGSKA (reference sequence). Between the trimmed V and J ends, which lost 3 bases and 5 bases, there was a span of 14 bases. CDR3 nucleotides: TGCAGTGCTAGGCGACAGGGAGGAAACGAGCAGTACTTC. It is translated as CSARRQGGNEQYF.

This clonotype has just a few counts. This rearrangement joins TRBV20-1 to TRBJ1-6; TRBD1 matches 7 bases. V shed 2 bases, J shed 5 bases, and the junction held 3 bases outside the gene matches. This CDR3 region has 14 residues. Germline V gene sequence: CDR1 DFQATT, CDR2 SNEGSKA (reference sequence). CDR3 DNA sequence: TGCAGTGCTAGACCTGGGACAGATAATTCACCCCTCCACTTT. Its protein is CSARPGTDNSPLHF.

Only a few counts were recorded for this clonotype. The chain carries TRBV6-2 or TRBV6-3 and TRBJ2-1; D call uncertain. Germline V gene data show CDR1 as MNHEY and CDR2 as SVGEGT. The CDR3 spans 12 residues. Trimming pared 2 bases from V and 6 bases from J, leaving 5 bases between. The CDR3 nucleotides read TGTGCCAGCAGTTACCTGAGCAATGAGCAGTTCTTC. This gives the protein CASSYLSNEQFF.

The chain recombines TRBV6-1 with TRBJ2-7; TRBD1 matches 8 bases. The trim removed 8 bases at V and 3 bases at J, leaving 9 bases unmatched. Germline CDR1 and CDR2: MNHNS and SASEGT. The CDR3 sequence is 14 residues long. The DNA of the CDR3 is TGTGCCAGCTTATGGACAGGGAAATACTACGAGCAGTACTTC. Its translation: CASLWTGKYYEQYF.

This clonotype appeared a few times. Written as DNA, the CDR3 is TGTGCCAGCAGTTCTCGAGCTATCCAATATGGCTACACCTTC. It yields the protein CASSSRAIQYGYTF. The chain recombines TRBV28 with TRBJ1-2; D gene unclear. Looked up from germline, CDR1 is MDHEN and CDR2 is SYDVKM. The CDR3 is 14 amino acids. Trimming removed 4 bases at V and 5 bases at J, with 14 bases between.

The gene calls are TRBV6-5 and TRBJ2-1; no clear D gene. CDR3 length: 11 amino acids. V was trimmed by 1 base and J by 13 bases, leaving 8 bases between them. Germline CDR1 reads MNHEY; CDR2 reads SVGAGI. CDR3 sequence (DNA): TGTGCCAGCAGTTACTTGGGGTTTCAGTTCTTC. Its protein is CASSYLGFQFF.

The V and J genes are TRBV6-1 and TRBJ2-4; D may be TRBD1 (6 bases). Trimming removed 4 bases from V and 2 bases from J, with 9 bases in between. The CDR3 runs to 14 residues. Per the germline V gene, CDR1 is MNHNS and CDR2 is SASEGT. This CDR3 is CASSGTETKNIQYF. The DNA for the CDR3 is TGTGCCAGCAGTGGGACAGAGACCAAAAACATTCAGTACTTC.

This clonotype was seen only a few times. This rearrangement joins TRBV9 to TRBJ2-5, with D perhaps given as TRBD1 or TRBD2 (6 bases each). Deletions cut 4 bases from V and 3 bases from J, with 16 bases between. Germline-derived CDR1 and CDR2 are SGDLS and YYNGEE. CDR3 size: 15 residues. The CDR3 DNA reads TGTGCCAGCAGCCCCTTGGGGGGCGGGGAAGAGACCCAGTACTTC. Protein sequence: CASSPLGGGEETQYF.

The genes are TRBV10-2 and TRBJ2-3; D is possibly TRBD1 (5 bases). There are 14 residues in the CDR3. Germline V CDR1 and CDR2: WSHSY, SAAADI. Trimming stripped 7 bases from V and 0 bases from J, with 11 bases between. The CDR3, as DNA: TGCGCCAGCAAACCCCAGGGTAGCACAGATACGCAGTATTTT. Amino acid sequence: CASKPQGSTDTQYF.

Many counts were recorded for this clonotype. CDR3 coding DNA: TGTGCCAGCAGCTTTTCGGCAGCTAACAACTATGGCTACACCTTC. Translated: CASSFSAANNYGYTF. The rearrangement joins TRBV7-9 to TRBJ1-2; D is ambiguous. Per the germline V gene, CDR1 is SEHNR and CDR2 is FQNEAQ (reference sequence). The CDR3 extends over 15 amino acids. The V and J ends lost 3 bases and 2 bases respectively, with 13 bases between them.

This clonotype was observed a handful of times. CDR3 DNA: TGCAGTGCTTGGGGACAGGATGGGGGTACTAACTATGGCTACACCTTC. Its translation is CSAWGQDGGTNYGYTF. V gene TRBV20-1 combines with J gene TRBJ1-2; 8 nucleotides agree with TRBD1. Germline trimming cut 5 bases from V and 0 bases from J; bases unmatched to any gene: 11. The CDR3 extends over 16 amino acids. Germline V gene data show CDR1 as DFQATT and CDR2 as SNEGSKA (reference sequence).

This CDR3 reads CASSDGRGRETQYF. As DNA, the CDR3 is TGTGCCAGCAGTGACGGGCGGGGGAGAGAGACCCAGTACTTC. This rearrangement joins TRBV6-1 to TRBJ2-5; TRBD2 matches at 7 bases. V gave up 3 bases and J gave up 4 bases; unmatched junction bases: 5. The CDR3 is 14 amino acids. Looked up from germline, CDR1 is MNHNS and CDR2 is SASEGT.

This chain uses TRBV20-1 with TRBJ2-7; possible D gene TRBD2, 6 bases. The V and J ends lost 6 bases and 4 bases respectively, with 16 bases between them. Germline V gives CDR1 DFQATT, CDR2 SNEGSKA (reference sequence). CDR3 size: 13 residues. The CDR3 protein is CSAPKAGRYEQYF. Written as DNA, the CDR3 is TGCAGTGCGCCGAAGGCGGGGCGGTACGAGCAGTACTTC.